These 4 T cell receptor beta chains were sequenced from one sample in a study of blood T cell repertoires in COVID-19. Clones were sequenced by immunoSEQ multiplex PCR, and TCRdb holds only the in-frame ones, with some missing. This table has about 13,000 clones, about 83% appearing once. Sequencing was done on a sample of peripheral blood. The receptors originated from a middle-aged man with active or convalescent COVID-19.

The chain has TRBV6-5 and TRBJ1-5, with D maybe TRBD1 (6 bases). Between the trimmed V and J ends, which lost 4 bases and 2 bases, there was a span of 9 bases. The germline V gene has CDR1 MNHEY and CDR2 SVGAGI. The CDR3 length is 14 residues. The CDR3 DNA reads TGTGCCAGCAGTTTGGACAGACGCAATCAGCCCCAGCATTTT. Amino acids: CASSLDRRNQPQHF.

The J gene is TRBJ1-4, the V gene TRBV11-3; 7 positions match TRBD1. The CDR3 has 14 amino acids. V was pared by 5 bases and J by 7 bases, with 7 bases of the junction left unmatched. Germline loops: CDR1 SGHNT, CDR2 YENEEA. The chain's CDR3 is CASSAYDRAEKLFF. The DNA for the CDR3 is TGTGCCAGCAGCGCCTACGACAGGGCTGAAAAACTGTTTTTT.

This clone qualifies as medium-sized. The CDR3 nucleotides are TGCGCCAGCAGTGAGTCGGGACTCCAATCGGCCGGGGAGCTGTTTTTT. Protein product: CASSESGLQSAGELFF. The rearrangement uses TRBV10-2 and TRBJ2-2, with a tentative D call TRBD2 (6 bases). Deletions cut 0 bases from V and 6 bases from J, with 14 bases between. Germline loops: CDR1 WSHSY, CDR2 SAAADI. The CDR3 has 16 amino acids.

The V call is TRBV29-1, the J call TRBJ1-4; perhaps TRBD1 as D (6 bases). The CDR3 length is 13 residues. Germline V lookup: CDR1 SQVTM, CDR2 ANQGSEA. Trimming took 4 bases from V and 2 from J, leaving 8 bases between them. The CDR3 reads CSVGGPTNEKLFF. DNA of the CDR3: TGCAGCGTTGGGGGGCCGACTAATGAAAAACTGTTTTTT. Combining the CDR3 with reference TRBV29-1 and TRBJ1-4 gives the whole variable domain SAVISQKPSRDICQRGTSLTIQCQVDSQVTMMFWYRQQPGQSLTLIATANQGSEATYESGFVIDKFPISRPNLTFSTLTVSNMSPEDSSIYLCSVGGPTNEKLFFGSGTQLSVL.